The 12 T cell receptor beta chains reported below all come from one sample, sequenced in a study of blood T cell repertoires in COVID-19. Sequenced by immunoSEQ multiplex PCR; TCRdb stores in-frame clones only, minus some. Of some 89,000 clones listed, around 80% were seen once; the top ten hold 1.2%. Sequencing used peripheral blood. Receptor source: a woman aged 80 or older with acute or convalescent COVID-19.

The V gene is TRBV27, the J gene TRBJ2-1, with a tentative D call TRBD2 (6 bases). Between the trimmed V and J ends, which lost 4 bases and 7 bases, there was a span of 11 bases. The CDR3 consists of 13 residues. Germline CDR1 MNHEY, CDR2 SMNVEV (reference sequence). The CDR3 reads CASSSGTLNEQFF. The CDR3 DNA follows: TGTGCCAGCAGTTCGGGGACTCTGAATGAGCAGTTCTTC.

The rearrangement joins TRBV4-2 to TRBJ2-7, with TRBD2 matching 7 bases. V was pared by 5 bases and J by 3 bases, with 10 bases of the junction left unmatched. The length of the CDR3 is 15 residues. Germline V lookup: CDR1 LGHNA, CDR2 YNFKEQ. CDR3 in amino acids: CASSTRPGGGYEQYF. The CDR3 DNA reads TGTGCCAGCAGCACTCGACCTGGCGGGGGCTACGAGCAGTACTTC.

This chain uses TRBV2 with TRBJ2-3, with 11 bases that match TRBD2. This CDR3 comprises 14 residues. Germline CDR1 SNHLY, CDR2 FYNNEI. The ends lost 6 bases at V and 4 bases at J; junction bases unmatched: 3. The CDR3 nucleotides are TGTGCCAGCAGCACTAGCGGGGGTGCAGATACGCAGTATTTT. It encodes CASSTSGGADTQYF. Variable domain in full (rest from reference TRBV2 and TRBJ2-3): EPEVTQTPSHQVTQMGQEVILRCVPISNHLYFYWYRQILGQKVEFLVSFYNNEISEKSEIFDDQFSVERPDGSNFTLKIRSTKLEDSAMYFCASSTSGGADTQYFGPGTRLTVL.

This clone came up a few times. V is TRBV6-5 and J is TRBJ2-3, with 10 bases aligning to TRBD1. The V gene end was trimmed by 7 bases and the J gene end by 4 bases; junction bases not matched to a gene: 8. This CDR3 has 15 residues. Germline V gene data show CDR1 as MNHEY and CDR2 as SVGAGI. In DNA, the CDR3 is TGTGCCAGCAAGTGGGACAGGGGAAGTTCAGATACGCAGTATTTT. Its translation: CASKWDRGSSDTQYF.

The chain employs TRBV11-2 and TRBJ1-1, with D unclear. The V end lost 7 bases, the J end lost 0 bases, and 15 bases lay between the germline ends. This CDR3 has 15 amino acids. Germline V gene lookup returns CDR1 SGHAT and CDR2 FQNNGV. The chain's CDR3 is CASKTPRQLNTEAFF. The DNA for the CDR3 is TGTGCCAGCAAAACGCCGAGGCAGTTGAACACTGAAGCTTTCTTT.

The V call is TRBV19, the J call TRBJ2-5; TRBD2 aligns across 10 bases. CDR3 length: 15 amino acids. Germline loops: CDR1 LNHDA, CDR2 SQIVND (reference sequence). Trimming took 5 bases from V and 2 from J; bases not matched to a gene: 5. The CDR3 region is CASSVGLATQETQYF. Written as DNA, the CDR3 is TGTGCCAGTAGTGTGGGACTAGCGACACAAGAGACCCAGTACTTC. Filled out from reference TRBV19 and TRBJ2-5, the complete variable domain reads DGGITQSPKYLFRKEGQNVTLSCEQNLNHDAMYWYRQDPGQGLRLIYYSQIVNDFQKGDIAEGYSVSREKKESFPLTVTSAQKNPTAFYLCASSVGLATQETQYFGPGTRLLVL.

J is TRBJ2-1 and V is TRBV10-2; TRBD2 matches at 12 bases. This CDR3 comprises 16 residues. Germline CDR1 and CDR2: WSHSY and SAAADI. V shed 4 bases and J 6 bases; nucleotides not matched to a gene: 7. The CDR3: CASSAASGRVFNEQFF. CDR3 sequence (DNA): TGCGCCAGCAGTGCGGCTAGCGGGAGGGTCTTCAATGAGCAGTTCTTC.

The chain links TRBV7-9 to TRBJ1-2; D is unclear. The germline V and J ends were trimmed by 3 bases and 1 base, with 12 bases remaining between them. Looked up from germline, CDR1 is SEHNR and CDR2 is FQNEAQ (reference sequence). This CDR3 region has 15 residues. DNA of the CDR3: TGTGCCAGCAGCTTTGGGCAAGCCCTTAACTATGGCTACACCTTC. Protein: CASSFGQALNYGYTF.

V is TRBV25-1 and J is TRBJ1-2; D gene uncertain. Trimming removed 3 bases at V and 8 bases at J, with 7 bases between. Germline V gene data show CDR1 as MGHDK and CDR2 as SYGVNS. This CDR3 is 11 amino acids long. The CDR3: CASSDSRGYTF. CDR3 bases: TGTGCCAGCAGTGATTCCCGGGGCTACACCTTC.

A few counts support this clone. V and J are TRBV5-1 and TRBJ1-4, with D unclear. The CDR3 contains 12 residues. Germline CDR1 is SGHRS and CDR2 is YFSETQ. V was pared by 1 base and J by 8 bases, with 6 bases between. CDR3 residues: CASSLNWEKLFF. The DNA of the CDR3 is TGCGCCAGCAGCTTGAACTGGGAAAAACTGTTTTTT.

This clone was detected only once. The genes are TRBV6-1 and TRBJ1-1; D uncertain. This CDR3 spans 13 amino acids. V was pared by 1 base and J by 7 bases, with 10 bases between. The germline gives CDR1 MNHNS, CDR2 SASEGT. CDR3 in DNA: TGTGCCAGCAGTGAAGTTCAGGAAGATGAAGCTTTCTTT. Protein sequence: CASSEVQEDEAFF.

This clone was seen once. The chain combines TRBV9 with TRBJ1-2; 8 bases map to TRBD1. In germline, CDR1 is SGDLS, CDR2 YYNGEE. The CDR3 is 15 residues long. The junction had 13 bases not matched to a gene; V was cut back by 4 bases and J by 8 bases. The CDR3 DNA is TGTGCCAGCAGCCCATCCGATGGCAGGGGGCGCGGCTACACCTTC. This gives the protein CASSPSDGRGRGYTF.